The 4 T cell receptor beta chains below come from one sample, sequenced in a study of blood T cell repertoires in COVID-19. The method was immunoSEQ multiplex PCR; TCRdb's version includes in-frame clones alone and lacks a portion of them. The sample lists more than 95,000 clones; approximately 80% were seen once. Material for sequencing was peripheral blood. These receptors came from a middle-aged man with active or convalescent COVID-19.

The V gene is TRBV13, the J gene TRBJ2-7; 9 bases match TRBD1. With 5 bases clipped from V and 2 bases from J, the junction kept 10 bases outside the gene matches. CDR1 and CDR2 from the germline V gene are PRHDT and FYEKMQ (reference sequence). The CDR3 has 16 amino acids. CDR3 residues: CASSMRAGQGTYEQYF. The CDR3 DNA reads as TGTGCCAGCAGCATGCGCGCGGGACAGGGAACCTACGAGCAGTACTTC.

Points on this clone: The sample contains more than one DNA sequence encoding this CDR3. V and J are TRBV3-1 (or the pseudogene TRBV3-2) and TRBJ1-1, with no clear D. Trimming cost V 1 base and J 1 base, with 4 bases left between them. The germline gives CDR1 LGHDT, CDR2 YNNKEL (reference sequence). The CDR3 extends over 13 amino acids. DNA of the CDR3: TGTGCCAGCAGCCAAGGGAGGAACACTGAAGCTTTCTTT. It encodes CASSQGRNTEAFF.

This sequence joins TRBV9 and TRBJ1-2; D might be TRBD1 (5 bases). The germline V gene encodes CDR1 SGDLS and CDR2 YYNGEE. CDR3 size: 11 residues. V lost 3 bases, J lost 10 bases, and 10 bases lay in between. The CDR3 loop reads CASSEGRHYTF. CDR3 bases: TGTGCCAGCAGCGAGGGGCGCCACTACACCTTC.

The chain couples TRBV7-9 to TRBJ1-1; unclear D gene. The CDR3 covers 14 residues. V was shortened by 4 bases and J by 2 bases, with 11 bases between the two germline ends. The germline V gene encodes CDR1 SEHNR and CDR2 FQNEAQ (reference sequence). CDR3 region: CASSSSLVNTEAFF. CDR3 coding DNA: TGTGCCAGCAGCTCCTCCTTAGTCAACACTGAAGCTTTCTTT.